This is a list of T cell receptor beta chains from one sample in a study of blood T cells in healthy people across ages. TCRdb independently ran MiXCR on the 5' RACE reads; one entry per CDR3 protein. The data show 800,000 or so distinct CDR3 sequences, with around half seen just once and over 15% held by the top ten. Specimen: blood. The receptors derive from an elderly man in good health. Both conserved end residues are part of each CDR3. Each record gives: V gene, clone size, J gene, D gene, CDR3 protein, CDR3 DNA. D genes are given only for firm matches. Size is omitted from some rows. Given values are once, few, many or a class for expanded clones.

>TRBV11-3|.|TRBJ2-1|.
CASSQGPVGNEQFF
TGTGCCAGCAGCCAGGGTCCTGTTGGGAATGAGCAGTTCTTC
>TRBV29-1|.|TRBJ2-1|TRBD2
CSASRDSGTSGSNEQFF
TGCAGCGCCTCCCGGGACAGTGGGACTAGCGGGAGTAATGAGCAGTTCTTC
>TRBV7-9|.|TRBJ1-1|TRBD1
CASSVTGTGLTEAFF
TGTGCCAGCAGCGTTACCGGGACAGGGCTTACTGAAGCTTTCTTT
>TRBV7-2|.|TRBJ1-1|.
CASSPRIQTNTEAFF
TGTGCCAGCAGCCCGAGGATCCAGACGAACACTGAAGCTTTCTTT
>TRBV20-1|few|TRBJ2-1|.
CSAPGGFESNEQFF
TGCAGTGCCCCCGGCGGTTTCGAATCAAATGAGCAGTTCTTC
>TRBV4-2|few|TRBJ2-7|TRBD2
CASSQNEGRGEQYF
TGTGCCAGCAGCCAAAACGAAGGGAGGGGCGAGCAGTACTTC
>TRBV4-2|once|TRBJ1-6|.
CASSQEGTLVSPLHF
TGTGCCAGCAGCCAAGAGGGGACACTGGTTTCACCCCTCCACTTT
>TRBV12-3/TRBV12-4|.|TRBJ2-2|.
CASSPSYVFGELFF
TGTGCCAGCAGCCCTAGCTATGTATTTGGGGAGCTGTTTTTT
>TRBV27|.|TRBJ2-1|.
CASSLSNPVYNEQFF
TGTGCCAGCAGTTTATCCAATCCGGTGTACAATGAGCAGTTCTTC
>TRBV4-1|.|TRBJ2-1|.
CASSHPGNEQFF
TGCGCCAGCAGCCACCCGGGTAATGAGCAGTTCTTC
>TRBV12-3/TRBV12-4|many|TRBJ2-5|TRBD2
CASSLGAGDQETQYF
TGTGCCAGCAGTTTAGGGGCGGGGGACCAAGAGACCCAGTACTTC
>TRBV25-1|.|TRBJ2-5|.
CASSEYNRGGETQYF
TGTGCCAGCAGTGAATATAACAGGGGGGGTGAGACCCAGTACTTC
>TRBV6-2/TRBV6-3|.|TRBJ1-1|.
CASSYGAGGRLNTEAFF
TGTGCCAGCAGTTATGGGGCGGGGGGCCGTCTGAACACTGAAGCTTTCTTT
>TRBV7-2|.|TRBJ1-1|.
CASSFRENTEAFF
TGTGCCAGCAGCTTCAGGGAGAACACTGAAGCTTTCTTT
>TRBV11-3|.|TRBJ2-5|.
CASSFSGRTQETQYF
TGTGCCAGCAGCTTTTCGGGACGGACCCAAGAGACCCAGTACTTC
>TRBV5-1|.|TRBJ2-1|TRBD2
CASSSGTSGRAWGNEQFF
TGCGCCAGCAGCTCGGGGACTAGCGGGAGGGCCTGGGGCAATGAGCAGTTCTTC
>TRBV28|.|TRBJ2-4|TRBD2
CASSSTAGGSKNIQYF
TGTGCCAGCAGTTCGACAGCGGGGGGGTCTAAAAACATTCAGTACTTC
>TRBV24-1|.|TRBJ2-1|TRBD2
CATSRTSGNNEQFF
TGTGCCACCAGTAGGACTAGCGGAAACAATGAGCAGTTCTTC
>TRBV7-2|few|TRBJ2-7|TRBD2
CASTSGGLYEQYF
TGTGCCAGCACTTCGGGGGGGCTATACGAGCAGTACTTC
>TRBV11-1|many|TRBJ2-1|TRBD2
CASSQTSGGYNEQFF
TGTGCCAGCAGTCAGACTAGCGGGGGGTACAATGAGCAGTTCTTC
>TRBV11-3|few|TRBJ2-1|.
CASRGKGQGMINEQFF
TGTGCCAGCAGGGGTAAGGGGCAGGGTATGATCAATGAGCAGTTCTTC
>TRBV12-3/TRBV12-4|many|TRBJ1-5|.
CASSPDRDNQPQHF
TGTGCCAGCAGCCCAGACAGAGACAATCAGCCCCAGCATTTT
>TRBV2|.|TRBJ2-5|.
CASSEALGGETQYF
TGTGCCAGCAGTGAAGCGCTTGGGGGGGAGACCCAGTACTTC
>TRBV10-3|.|TRBJ1-1|.
CAISGRGRDTEAFF
TGTGCCATCAGTGGTCGGGGGAGGGACACTGAAGCTTTCTTT
>TRBV9|many|TRBJ2-1|.
CASSVDMRANEQFF
TGTGCCAGCAGCGTAGATATGAGGGCAAATGAGCAGTTCTTC
>TRBV3-1|few|TRBJ2-7|.
CASSPPTTRWGQSYEQYF
TGTGCCAGCAGCCCCCCCACGACCCGGTGGGGCCAATCCTACGAGCAGTACTTC
>TRBV4-2|.|TRBJ2-7|TRBD2
CASSQVQGRLAGGPGSGGQYF
TGTGCCAGCAGCCAAGTCCAGGGTCGACTAGCGGGAGGGCCTGGGTCTGGAGGGCAGTACTTC
>TRBV7-2|once|TRBJ2-1|TRBD2
CASSLVPSTSGRYYEQFF
TGTGCCAGCAGCTTAGTCCCCTCGACTAGCGGGAGGTATTATGAGCAGTTCTTC
>TRBV14|.|TRBJ1-1|.
CARSQNHGAVTEAFF
TGTGCCCGCAGCCAGAACCATGGGGCAGTCACTGAAGCTTTCTTT
>TRBV29-1|many|TRBJ2-1|TRBD2
CSVARLAGYNEQFF
TGCAGCGTTGCTCGACTAGCGGGATACAATGAGCAGTTCTTC
>TRBV11-1|.|TRBJ2-5|TRBD1
CASSDFPGQGKETQYF
TGTGCCAGCAGCGACTTCCCGGGACAGGGAAAAGAGACCCAGTACTTC
>TRBV7-9|once|TRBJ1-4|TRBD1
CASRATGGGEKLFF
TGTGCCAGCAGGGCAACAGGGGGCGGTGAAAAACTGTTTTTT
>TRBV29-1|few|TRBJ2-5|TRBD2
CSVEGLAGVETQYF
TGCAGCGTTGAAGGACTAGCGGGAGTGGAGACCCAGTACTTC
>TRBV7-3|.|TRBJ2-3|.
CASSSGVSGDTQYF
TGTGCCAGCAGCTCCGGGGTGTCTGGGGATACGCAGTATTTT
>TRBV5-5|.|TRBJ1-2|.
CASSVGTASYGYTF
TGTGCCAGCAGCGTGGGAACGGCGAGCTATGGCTACACCTTC
>TRBV28|few|TRBJ2-5|.
CASSSAGYTSQETQYF
TGTGCCAGCAGCTCGGCGGGATATACTTCCCAAGAGACCCAGTACTTC
>TRBV6-2/TRBV6-3|many|TRBJ2-2|TRBD2
CASSGLAGGGELFF
TGTGCCAGCAGTGGACTAGCGGGAGGCGGGGAGCTGTTTTTT
>TRBV20-1|.|TRBJ2-7|.
CSARETMGSSYEQYF
TGCAGTGCTAGAGAAACCATGGGAAGCTCCTACGAGCAGTACTTC
>TRBV5-1|.|TRBJ1-2|TRBD1
CASSWGTGEGYTF
TGCGCCAGCAGCTGGGGGACAGGGGAGGGCTACACCTTC
>TRBV5-6|.|TRBJ1-5|TRBD1
CASSRGTGDSNQPQHF
TGTGCCAGCAGCAGAGGGACAGGGGATAGCAATCAGCCCCAGCATTTT
>TRBV4-1|.|TRBJ2-3|TRBD2
CASSQAPGLAGVSGDTQYF
TGCGCCAGCAGCCAAGCTCCGGGACTAGCGGGAGTGTCAGGAGATACGCAGTATTTT
>TRBV7-2|few|TRBJ2-1|.
CASSLGAAGYNEQFF
TGTGCCAGCAGCTTAGGTGCGGCAGGCTACAATGAGCAGTTCTTC
>TRBV28|.|TRBJ1-5|.
CATLQGRLSYQPQHF
TGTGCCACCCTACAGGGAAGGCTCTCATATCAGCCCCAGCATTTT
>TRBV4-1|.|TRBJ2-7|TRBD2
CASSLTSGSLYEQYF
TGCGCCAGCAGCTTGACTAGCGGGAGCTTATACGAGCAGTACTTC
>TRBV2|few|TRBJ1-2|TRBD1
CASSIGQDFGYTF
TGTGCCAGCAGCATAGGACAGGACTTTGGCTACACCTTC
>TRBV2|.|TRBJ2-3|.
CASSGASTQYF
TGTGCCAGCAGTGGAGCCAGTACGCAGTATTTT
>TRBV12-3/TRBV12-4|.|TRBJ2-1|TRBD2
CASRLAGAYEQFF
TGTGCCAGCAGGTTAGCGGGAGCCTACGAGCAGTTCTTC
>TRBV10-3|once|TRBJ2-5|.
CATRGGDETQYF
TGTGCCACAAGAGGGGGGGACGAGACCCAGTACTTC
>TRBV7-2|.|TRBJ2-3|TRBD1
CASSRRRGRGAADTQYF
TGTGCCAGCAGCCGACGTAGGGGGCGTGGGGCCGCAGATACGCAGTATTTT
>TRBV12-3/TRBV12-4|.|TRBJ2-1|TRBD2
CASGRAGVNEQFF
TGTGCCAGCGGCCGAGCGGGAGTCAATGAGCAGTTCTTC
>TRBV7-3|once|TRBJ2-2|TRBD2
CASSSDWGLAGAGTGELFF
TGTGCCAGCAGCTCGGATTGGGGACTAGCGGGAGCTGGCACCGGGGAGCTGTTTTTT
>TRBV4-1|.|TRBJ2-7|.
CASSQVRTGAYEQYF
TGCGCCAGCAGCCAAGTGAGGACGGGAGCCTACGAGCAGTACTTC
>TRBV4-3|once|TRBJ2-5|.
CASSHSVWGETQYF
TGCGCCAGCAGCCATTCCGTATGGGGAGAGACCCAGTACTTC
>TRBV29-1|.|TRBJ2-5|.
CSVEARVQETQYF
TGCAGCGTTGAAGCCAGGGTTCAGGAGACCCAGTACTTC
>TRBV20-1|.|TRBJ2-5|.
CSAEDSQETQYF
TGCAGTGCTGAGGACAGCCAAGAGACCCAGTACTTC
>TRBV12-3/TRBV12-4|.|TRBJ2-7|.
CASSLTLGQSEQYF
TGTGCCAGCAGTTTAACCCTCGGGCAGTCCGAGCAGTACTTC
>TRBV20-1|.|TRBJ2-7|.
CSARVTGLTEQYF
TGCAGTGCTAGAGTCACAGGACTCACCGAGCAGTACTTC
>TRBV29-1|few|TRBJ1-1|.
CSVDRQANEAFF
TGCAGCGTTGACAGGCAGGCTAATGAAGCTTTCTTT
>TRBV7-9|.|TRBJ1-1|.
CASSLGGHRGTEAFF
TGTGCCAGCAGCTTAGGGGGCCATCGGGGGACTGAAGCTTTCTTT
>TRBV20-1|once|TRBJ1-5|.
CSATGITDQPQHF
TGCAGTGCTACCGGGATAACCGATCAGCCCCAGCATTTT